These T cell receptor beta chains were read from a single sample in a study of CD8 T cells in ankylosing spondylitis. TCRdb re-analysed the 5' RACE reads in MiXCR, keeping a single row per CDR3 protein. This repertoire shows 220,000 or so distinct CDR3 sequences, around 16% found once; its top ten account for approximately 46%. Sequenced sample: blood, either unsorted or a sorted T cell fraction (not recorded which). Receptor source: a male donor with ankylosing spondylitis. CDR3s include the opening cysteine and the closing phenylalanine or tryptophan. D genes are given only for firm matches.

d_call | v_call | cdr3_aa
- | TRBV15 | CATSRPWETQYF
TRBD2 | TRBV4-3 | CASSQIAGGVDTQYF
TRBD2 | TRBV6-1 | CASTSGRGNEQFF
- | TRBV3-1 | CASSQVFFREQYF
TRBD1 | TRBV6-1 | CASSPGTGGWGGSYNEQFF
- | TRBV30 | CAWGPGAPSEAFF
- | TRBV27 | CASRTDLNTEAFF
- | TRBV24-1 | CATREGETQYF
- | TRBV12-3/TRBV12-4 | CASSPGAPGYNEQFF
- | TRBV21-1 | CASSLLVWTGLNEKLFF
- | TRBV5-1 | CASKGGQWSDTQYF
TRBD2 | TRBV7-2 | CASSHGLAGADTQYF
- | TRBV11-2 | CASSLDTGKTGELFF
- | TRBV29-1 | CSGGGGMAYNEQFF
TRBD1 | TRBV5-1 | CASSSYRGGYTEAFF
- | TRBV11-2 | CASSLGFGIDMAFF
TRBD2 | TRBV5-4 | CASKDSGAYEQYF
TRBD1 | TRBV29-1 | CSVHRLVRGTLGYTF
- | TRBV2 | CASSDWSYANTGELFF
- | TRBV12-3/TRBV12-4 | CASRDTDYQPQHF
TRBD1 | TRBV4-1 | CASSQGGTGGVETQYF
TRBD1 | TRBV4-3 | CASSQDGTGGADTQYF
- | TRBV29-1 | CSMVSGGRTEAFF
TRBD2 | TRBV4-2 | CASSQGGRQETQYF
- | TRBV6-2/TRBV6-3 | CASNLGSSYEQYF
- | TRBV12-3/TRBV12-4 | CASLGLSSGNTIYF
- | TRBV4-1 | CASSQDSPARDGYTF
- | TRBV4-1 | CASSPTTGLNTGELFF
TRBD1 | TRBV29-1 | CSVEDLGTGGTSYNEQFF
- | TRBV24-1 | CATSDYTGFEQFF
- | TRBV20-1 | CSARLTGPGGPYNEQFF
- | TRBV19 | CASSISPAYNEQFF
- | TRBV24-1 | CAVQDGDTDTQYF
TRBD1 | TRBV5-1 | CASSPSTGGENTIYF
TRBD2 | TRBV25-1 | CASSDGLAGWNEQFF
- | TRBV4-2 | CASSQEPGDSYEQYF
TRBD1 | TRBV11-2 | CASSELGGSTYEQYF
- | TRBV24-1 | CATGVDDTWNTGELFF
- | TRBV14 | CASSQQGQTNEKLFF
- | TRBV10-3 | CAISDGARVATNEKLFF
TRBD2 | TRBV6-1 | CASSQRGAEYNEQFF
- | TRBV27 | CASSFEGSGDGYTF
TRBD2 | TRBV7-2 | CASSFLGRGAKNIQYF
TRBD2 | TRBV24-1 | CATSDSGLAGIDTQYF
- | TRBV7-6 | CASSFGTSVDTEAFF
- | TRBV4-1 | CASSQVQGNEQYF
- | TRBV29-1 | CSVEEDRDVSYNEQFF
TRBD1 | TRBV27 | CASSSGGGTEAFF
- | TRBV20-1 | CSAPGILDF
TRBD1 | TRBV4-2 | CASSPGMGQGLTDTQYF
- | TRBV3-1 | CASSPVELTDSGNTIYF
- | TRBV21-1 | CASSRPGGRNEQFF
TRBD1 | TRBV2 | CARSQGADEKLFF
- | TRBV27 | CASSPIESSYNEQFF
TRBD1 | TRBV4-1 | CASSHSGTGVNEQFF
TRBD2 | TRBV15 | CATSDYSGDVDEQYF
- | TRBV25-1 | CASSETSGGELFF
- | TRBV19 | CASSIDRGEAFF
TRBD2 | TRBV11-2 | CATGTSHYNEQFF